These 27 T cell receptor beta chains share one sample of origin, sequenced in a study of cytomegalovirus exposure and HLA in healthy donors (dated by TCRdb to about 2017). Receptor amplification or capture employed the immunoSEQ multiplex PCR assay. For the multiplex PCR, a mixture combining 60 forward primers for TCR Vbeta segments and 13 reverse primers for TCR Jbeta segments was used. As stored in TCRdb, this immuneACCESS dataset retains in-frame rearrangements with V and J assigned. A fraction of the clones does not appear; measured against another copy, unresolved V genes explain less than half of the discrepancy, and the remainder lacks a known reason. The sample table contains nearly 110,000 clones; only one count was recorded for roughly four fifths of them. About 1.6% of the sample goes to the ten largest clones. The sample was PBMCs. The receptors derive from a man aged 45-65 years in good health and CMV-seronegative.

This clone was found a few times. This chain connects TRBV10-3 to TRBJ2-5; 11 bases line up with TRBD2. The germline gives CDR1 ENHRY, CDR2 SYGVKD. V was clipped by 6 bases and J by 2 bases; unmatched bases: 8. This CDR3 comprises 16 residues. The CDR3 region is CAIRSPSGGQQETQYF. CDR3 coding DNA: TGTGCCATCAGGTCCCCTAGCGGGGGGCAACAAGAGACCCAGTACTTC.

The chain links TRBV5-6 to TRBJ1-3, with TRBD1 as a possible D gene (5 bases). CDR1 is SGHDT and CDR2 is YYEEEE in the germline V gene. Trimming pared 4 bases from V and 6 bases from J, leaving 14 bases between. This CDR3 is built from 14 residues. The CDR3 here is CASSVWWGVNTIYF. The CDR3 DNA reads TGTGCCAGCAGCGTTTGGTGGGGCGTAAACACCATATATTTT.

The CDR3 DNA reads TGTGCCAGCAGTGAATACGGGGGTAGCTATGGCTACACCTTC. Encoded protein: CASSEYGGSYGYTF. This sequence joins TRBV25-1 and TRBJ1-2, with D possibly TRBD1 on 5 matching bases. The CDR3 is made up of 14 amino acids. The germline gives CDR1 MGHDK, CDR2 SYGVNS. Deletions cut 0 bases from V and 4 bases from J, with 9 bases between.

This chain uses TRBV4-1 with TRBJ1-1; D is unresolved. CDR1 and CDR2 from the germline V gene are MGHRA and YSYEKL. The CDR3 loop spans 14 amino acids. The ends were cut back, 4 bases at V and 1 base at J, with 10 bases in the middle. The CDR3 DNA sequence: TGCGCCAGCAGCCTCGGAGACGGGAACACTGAAGCTTTCTTT. This translates into CASSLGDGNTEAFF.

The rearrangement uses TRBV5-1 and TRBJ2-1; 10 bases are shared with TRBD1. CDR1 is SGHRS, CDR2 YFSETQ, per germline. The CDR3 extends over 17 amino acids. V trimming: 4 bases; J trimming: 4 bases; junction bases outside the gene matches: 11. CDR3 sequence reads: CASSGGSDRGTYNEQFF. In DNA form, the CDR3 reads TGCGCCAGCAGCGGAGGATCGGACAGGGGGACGTACAATGAGCAGTTCTTC.

This clone has more than one count but fewer than ten. CDR3 DNA sequence: TGTGCCAGCACCATGACAGGGGGCCAGCCCCAGCATTTT. Amino acids: CASTMTGGQPQHF. The chain uses TRBV6-1 and TRBJ1-5; 10 nucleotides agree with TRBD1. CDR3 length equals 13 residues. Germline-derived CDR1 and CDR2 are MNHNS and SASEGT. The V and J ends lost 7 bases and 7 bases, in that order; junction bases with no gene match: 4.

The chain uses TRBV7-9 and TRBJ1-4, with D possibly TRBD1 on 6 matching bases. The germline V gene has CDR1 SEHNR and CDR2 FQNEAQ (reference sequence). The CDR3 loop spans 15 amino acids. V lost 3 bases to trimming and J lost 7 bases, with 15 bases between them. DNA of the CDR3: TGTGCCAGCAGCTTCCAGGGGCAGGACTTTGAAAAACTGTTTTTT. Translation gives CASSFQGQDFEKLFF.

The genes are TRBV5-4 and TRBJ2-5, with TRBD1 as a possible D gene (6 bases). V was clipped by 2 bases and J by 4 bases, with 9 bases between them. From germline, CDR1 is SGHNT and CDR2 YYREEE (reference sequence). CDR3 length: 13 amino acids. The CDR3 here is CASSLTGTETQYF. CDR3 nucleotide sequence: TGTGCCAGCAGCTTAACAGGGACAGAGACCCAGTACTTC. The complete variable domain, with remaining parts taken from reference TRBV5-4 and TRBJ2-5, reads ETGVTQSPTHLIKTRGQQVTLRCSSQSGHNTVSWYQQALGQGPQFIFQYYREEENGRGNFPPRFSGLQFPNYSSELNVNALELDDSALYLCASSLTGTETQYFGPGTRLLVL.

This chain's CDR3 is CASSSQTGDTEAFF. In DNA form, the CDR3 reads TGCGCCAGCAGCTCACAAACAGGGGATACTGAAGCTTTCTTT. The chain carries TRBV5-1 and TRBJ1-1, with 7 bases aligning to TRBD1. The length of the CDR3 is 14 residues. Germline V gives CDR1 SGHRS, CDR2 YFSETQ. The junction had 7 bases not matched to a gene; V was cut back by 3 bases and J by 5 bases.

The chain has TRBV6-1 and TRBJ1-2; 9 bases align to TRBD1. The CDR3 has 13 residues. Germline CDR1 and CDR2: MNHNS and SASEGT. V was clipped by 6 bases and J by 7 bases; unmatched bases: 6. The CDR3 nucleotides read TGTGCCAGCAGGACCAACAGGGGGCCTGGCTACACCTTC. Amino acid sequence: CASRTNRGPGYTF.

The rearrangement joins TRBV11-3 to TRBJ2-5; perhaps TRBD2 as D (7 bases). Between the trimmed V and J ends, which lost 5 bases and 5 bases, there was a span of 18 bases. There are 15 residues in the CDR3. CDR1 is SGHNT, CDR2 YENEEA, per germline. The CDR3 loop reads CASSNGGGAPETQYF. CDR3 nucleotides: TGTGCCAGCAGCAACGGTGGGGGGGCCCCGGAGACCCAGTACTTC.

The CDR3 nucleotides read TGCAGTGCTTTGCAGGGGGGAGGCTACACCTTC. Protein sequence: CSALQGGGYTF. The rearrangement uses TRBV20-1 and TRBJ1-2, with 7 nucleotides matching TRBD1. V gave up 5 bases and J gave up 8 bases; unmatched junction bases: 5. CDR1 is DFQATT and CDR2 is SNEGSKA in the germline V gene (reference sequence). The CDR3 is made up of 11 amino acids.

This clone has a handful of counts. The rearrangement joins TRBV18 to TRBJ1-2; D is undetermined. The CDR3 has 14 amino acids. V lost 2 bases and J 4 bases, leaving 11 bases between the germline ends. Germline CDR1 and CDR2: KGHSH and LQKENI. The CDR3 nucleotides are TGTGCCAGCTCACCAAGCCAACGGAGCTATGGCTACACCTTC. This gives the protein CASSPSQRSYGYTF.

The rearrangement joins TRBV7-6 to TRBJ2-2; 9 nucleotides line up with TRBD1. Germline-derived CDR1 and CDR2 are SGHVS and FNYEAQ. The CDR3 runs to 16 residues. V was clipped by 4 bases and J by 2 bases; unmatched bases: 5. CDR3 coding DNA: TGTGCCAGCAGCTCTACAGGGGGCTCTAACACCGGGGAGCTGTTTTTT. It is translated as CASSSTGGSNTGELFF.

The chain uses TRBV4-3 and TRBJ2-1; possibly TRBD1 for D (6 bases). Looked up from germline, CDR1 is LGHNA and CDR2 is YSLEER. V was cut by 1 base and J by 5 bases, with 24 bases left in between. This CDR3 region has 19 residues. CDR3 nucleotides: TGCGCCAGCAGCCAAGCGAAGCCGAACAGGGACGTGGGGGACAATGAGCAGTTCTTC. It specifies CASSQAKPNRDVGDNEQFF.

The chain recombines TRBV4-1 with TRBJ2-3; 9 bases match TRBD1. Germline CDR1 is MGHRA and CDR2 is YSYEKL. The CDR3 runs 20 residues. After removal of 4 bases from V and 0 bases from J, the junction contained 17 bases not matched to a gene. CDR3 bases: TGCGCCAGCAGCCTTTCGGTTATTCGGACAGGGGTTTTGAGCACAGATACGCAGTATTTT. It translates to CASSLSVIRTGVLSTDTQYF.

This clone was recorded only once. The genes are TRBV28 and TRBJ2-6, with 7 positions matching TRBD1. Germline V gives CDR1 MDHEN, CDR2 SYDVKM. After removal of 2 bases from V and 4 bases from J, the junction contained 8 bases not matched to a gene. This CDR3 spans 17 amino acids. CDR3 amino acids: CASSLREGARGANVLTF. For the CDR3, the DNA is TGTGCCAGCAGTTTAAGAGAGGGGGCGAGGGGGGCCAACGTCCTGACTTTC.

The V call is TRBV5-1, the J call TRBJ1-2; 9 bases align to TRBD1. Trimming removed 0 bases from V and 13 bases from J; junction bases left unmatched: 10. The CDR3 consists of 14 residues. Germline V gives CDR1 SGHRS, CDR2 YFSETQ. The CDR3 DNA follows: TGCGCCAGCAGCTTGGCCCCGGGACAGGGCTCGACCACCTTC. As protein: CASSLAPGQGSTTF.

The chain is built from TRBV19 and TRBJ1-5; maybe TRBD1 (5 bases). Trimming pared 3 bases from V and 5 bases from J, leaving 14 bases between. This CDR3 contains 15 residues. The germline CDR1 and CDR2 sequences are LNHDA and SQIVND (reference sequence). The CDR3 DNA reads TGTGCCAGTAGTATGGGCCGGACAAGCGATCAGCCCCAGCATTTT. Translated: CASSMGRTSDQPQHF.

This sequence joins TRBV5-6 and TRBJ1-1, with a possible D match to TRBD1 (5 bases). Germline assignment: CDR1 SGHDT and CDR2 YYEEEE. Trimming stripped 4 bases from V and 4 bases from J, with 11 bases between. The CDR3 is made up of 13 amino acids. CDR3 coding DNA: TGTGCCAGCAGCACCTCAGGGATCACTGAAGCTTTCTTT. It translates to CASSTSGITEAFF.

The V gene is TRBV6-1, the J gene TRBJ2-1; 9 nucleotides align to TRBD1. The CDR3 covers 18 residues. After removal of 4 bases from V and 3 bases from J, the junction contained 13 bases not matched to a gene. Germline V gives CDR1 MNHNS, CDR2 SASEGT. The DNA of the CDR3 is TGTGCCAGCAGTGTCCGGGACAGGGTAGGAGATTTCTACAATGAGCAGTTCTTC. This codes for CASSVRDRVGDFYNEQFF.

This sequence joins TRBV18 and TRBJ1-5; D unresolved. V shed 3 bases and J shed 8 bases, with 11 bases lying between them. Germline V lookup: CDR1 KGHSH, CDR2 LQKENI. CDR3 length: 13 residues. The CDR3 here is CASSPGSLEPQHF. Written as DNA, the CDR3 is TGTGCCAGCTCACCGGGGAGCCTGGAGCCCCAGCATTTT.

The chain has TRBV7-6 and TRBJ2-2; D is uncertain. The CDR3 has 13 residues. Germline V lookup: CDR1 SGHVS, CDR2 FNYEAQ. Trimming cost V 3 bases and J 4 bases, with 6 bases left between them. The CDR3 region is CASSFESTGELFF. CDR3 bases: TGTGCCAGCAGCTTTGAGAGCACCGGGGAGCTGTTTTTT.

The V and J genes are TRBV6-1 and TRBJ1-4; unclear D gene. Germline V CDR1 and CDR2: MNHNS, SASEGT. The V and J ends lost 0 bases and 8 bases respectively, with 13 bases between them. The CDR3 is made up of 15 amino acids. CDR3: CASSEAGYPGEKLFF. The CDR3 DNA reads as TGTGCCAGCAGTGAAGCCGGGTACCCGGGGGAAAAACTGTTTTTT.

This chain uses TRBV15 with TRBJ1-2; D possibly corresponds to TRBD1 (6 bases). Per germline, CDR1 LNHNV and CDR2 YYDKDF (reference sequence). The length of the CDR3 is 15 residues. The V end lost 0 bases, the J end lost 6 bases, and 14 bases lay between the germline ends. The CDR3 loop reads CATSRDYRVNNGYTF. The CDR3 DNA follows: TGTGCCACCAGCAGAGATTACAGGGTAAACAATGGCTACACCTTC.

V usage is TRBV7-8 and J usage is TRBJ1-1; maybe TRBD1 (5 bases). The germline gives CDR1 SGHVS, CDR2 FQNEAQ. V was pared by 1 base and J by 0 bases, with 12 bases between. This CDR3 has 16 residues. This CDR3 reads CASSLVQGWMNTEAFF. The CDR3 DNA is TGTGCCAGCAGCTTAGTTCAGGGTTGGATGAACACTGAAGCTTTCTTT.

The CDR3 loop reads CASSPAGVGSPLHF. The CDR3 DNA reads TGCGCCAGCAGTCCTGCCGGGGTCGGATCACCCCTCCACTTT. The chain couples TRBV10-1 to TRBJ1-6; D is uncertain. The CDR3 is made up of 14 amino acids. V was cut by 5 bases and J by 10 bases, with 15 bases left in between. Per germline, CDR1 WNHNN and CDR2 SYGVQD (reference sequence).